Sequencing of this TCR beta chain was carried out in a study of metastatic and nonmetastatic thyroid tumors. About the study: Comparison of repertoires was carried out across blood and tumor or nodule tissue from malignant and benign thyroid patients.

In this sample, this clone turned up a few times. The target antigen is unknown. The same CDR3 is also encoded by other DNA sequences in this sample. Study results and caveats: It was reportedly found that TCR beta diversity was significantly higher in malignant thyroid tumors than in benign nodules, a difference seen in both blood and tumor samples.

Original data processing: CDR3 differences across clinicopathological groups were used to build a distant-metastasis classifier for papillary thyroid cancer. With MiXCR, TCRdb called clones anew from the PCR reads. The V and J calls shown here were made by TCRdb, not taken from the authors' results. The data hold approximately 30,000 clones, with around a sixth observed a single time. None of the patients had undergone any treatment ahead of thyroid surgery. Specimen: blood. The sequence derives from a female donor with papillary thyroid cancer or a benign thyroid nodule (not recorded which). Some clones in this sample may be carry-over from other donors' samples.

CDR3 DNA sequence: TGTGCCAGCAGCAGAACTGGTGCGGAGACCCAGTACTTC. Its translation: CASSRTGAETQYF. This chain links TRBV6-1 with TRBJ2-5; D is unresolved. The length of the CDR3 is 13 residues. Per germline, CDR1 MNHNS and CDR2 SASEGT. Trimming stripped 6 bases from V and 5 bases from J, with 13 bases between.